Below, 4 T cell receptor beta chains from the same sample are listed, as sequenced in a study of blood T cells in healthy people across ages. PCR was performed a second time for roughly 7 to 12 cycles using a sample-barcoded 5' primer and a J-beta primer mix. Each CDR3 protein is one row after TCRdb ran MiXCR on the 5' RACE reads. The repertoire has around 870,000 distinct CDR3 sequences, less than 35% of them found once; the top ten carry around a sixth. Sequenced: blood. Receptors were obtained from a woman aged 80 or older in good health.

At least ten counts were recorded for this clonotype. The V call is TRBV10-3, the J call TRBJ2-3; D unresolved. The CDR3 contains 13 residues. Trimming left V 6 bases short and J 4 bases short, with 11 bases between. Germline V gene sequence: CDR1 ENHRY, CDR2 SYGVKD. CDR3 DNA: TGTGCCATCAGGACCGGATCGGCAGATACGCAGTATTTT. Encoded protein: CAIRTGSADTQYF.

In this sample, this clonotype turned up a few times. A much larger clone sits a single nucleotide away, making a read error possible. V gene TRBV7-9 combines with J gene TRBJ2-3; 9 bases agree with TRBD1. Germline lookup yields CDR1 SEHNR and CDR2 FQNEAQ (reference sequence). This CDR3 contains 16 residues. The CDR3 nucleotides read TGTTCCAGCAGCTTAGGGACAGGGCGCGGCACAGATACGCAGTATTTT. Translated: CSSSLGTGRGTDTQYF.

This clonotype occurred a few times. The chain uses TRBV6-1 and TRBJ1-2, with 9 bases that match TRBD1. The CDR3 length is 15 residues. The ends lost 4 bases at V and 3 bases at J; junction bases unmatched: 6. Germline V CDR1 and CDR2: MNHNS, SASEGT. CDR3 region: CASSVSRTGDYGYTF. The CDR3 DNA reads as TGTGCCAGCAGTGTAAGCCGGACAGGGGACTATGGCTACACCTTC.

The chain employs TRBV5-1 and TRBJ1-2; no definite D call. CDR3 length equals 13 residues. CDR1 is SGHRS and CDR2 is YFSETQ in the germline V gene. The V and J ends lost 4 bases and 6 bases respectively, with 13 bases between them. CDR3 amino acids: CASSPRSLHGYTF. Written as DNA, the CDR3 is TGCGCCAGCAGCCCTAGGAGTCTCCATGGCTACACCTTC. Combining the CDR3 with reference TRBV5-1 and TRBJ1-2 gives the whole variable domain KAGVTQTPRYLIKTRGQQVTLSCSPISGHRSVSWYQQTPGQGLQFLFEYFSETQRNKGNFPGRFSGRQFSNSRSEMNVSTLELGDSALYLCASSPRSLHGYTFGSGTRLTVV.